The 13 T cell receptor beta chains given below trace back to one sample, sequenced in a study of graft-versus-host responses after intestinal transplantation. Clones were read by immunoSEQ multiplex PCR, and TCRdb kept only the in-frame ones, dropping some. Of nearly 45,000 clones in the sample, around nine tenths are singletons; the top ten hold 3.5% to 5%. The specimen comprised PBMCs, sampled 524 days after transplant. Receptors were obtained from a human patient who received an intestinal transplant, so some T cells may come from the graft donor.

The rearrangement uses TRBV9 and TRBJ1-5, with 8 bases aligning to TRBD1. Trimming cost V 4 bases and J 3 bases; bases outside gene matches: 6. Germline V gene data show CDR1 as SGDLS and CDR2 as YYNGEE. This CDR3 is built from 15 residues. The CDR3 spells CASSPGQGPNQPQHF. As DNA, the CDR3 is TGTGCCAGCAGCCCTGGACAGGGACCCAATCAGCCCCAGCATTTT. The full variable domain, with the rest looked up from reference TRBV9 and TRBJ1-5, is DSGVTQTPKHLITATGQRVTLRCSPRSGDLSVYWYQQSLDQGLQFLIQYYNGEERAKGNILERFSAQQFPDLHSELNLSSLELGDSALYFCASSPGQGPNQPQHFGDGTRLSIL.

The chain joins TRBV5-6 to TRBJ2-7; 12 positions agree with TRBD2. Germline CDR1 SGHDT, CDR2 YYEEEE. The CDR3 covers 19 residues. Trimming cost V 1 base and J 6 bases; bases outside gene matches: 17. DNA for the CDR3: TGTGCCAGCAGCTTGTTAATCAGCCTAGCGGGAGGGCGGTTACGCGAGCAGTACTTC. Translating gives CASSLLISLAGGRLREQYF.

The V and J genes are TRBV2 and TRBJ1-2, with 8 bases identical to TRBD1. The J segment lost 8 bases and the V segment lost 7 bases, leaving 6 bases of the junction unmatched. The CDR3 loop spans 12 amino acids. Looked up from germline, CDR1 is SNHLY and CDR2 is FYNNEI. CDR3 DNA: TGTGCCAGCACCAGAGACAGGGGCGGCTACACCTTC. Protein sequence: CASTRDRGGYTF.

The chain is built from TRBV28 and TRBJ1-4; a weak D match, TRBD1 (5 bases). This CDR3 is built from 12 residues. V lost 2 bases and J lost 8, with 6 bases in between. Germline V gene data show CDR1 as MDHEN and CDR2 as SYDVKM. The CDR3 sequence: CASSLQGEKLFF. DNA of the CDR3: TGTGCCAGCAGTTTACAGGGAGAAAAACTGTTTTTT.

V is TRBV5-6 and J is TRBJ2-7; no clear D gene. CDR1 and CDR2 from the germline V gene are SGHDT and YYEEEE. The CDR3 is 13 amino acids. V was trimmed by 2 bases and J by 0 bases, leaving 6 bases between them. CDR3 sequence (DNA): TGTGCCAGCAGCTTTGGTATCTCCTACGAGCAGTACTTC. Amino acids: CASSFGISYEQYF. The full variable domain, completed using reference TRBV5-6 and TRBJ2-7, is DAGVTQSPTHLIKTRGQQVTLRCSPKSGHDTVSWYQQALGQGPQFIFQYYEEEERQRGNFPDRFSGHQFPNYSSELNVNALLLGDSALYLCASSFGISYEQYFGPGTRLTVT.

The chain employs TRBV6-5 and TRBJ1-2; 10 bases fit TRBD1. The CDR3 runs 15 residues. Germline V gives CDR1 MNHEY, CDR2 SVGAGI. V was pared by 5 bases and J by 4 bases, with 7 bases of the junction left unmatched. This CDR3 reads CASSRTGGQPYGYTF. The CDR3 DNA is TGTGCCAGCAGTCGGACAGGGGGGCAACCCTATGGCTACACCTTC.

The table lists this clone with a count of one. The rearrangement joins TRBV10-2 to TRBJ1-4; tentatively, D is TRBD1 (5 bases). Germline loops: CDR1 WSHSY, CDR2 SAAADI. This CDR3 is built from 14 residues. Trimming stripped 3 bases from V and 5 bases from J, with 10 bases between. The CDR3, as DNA: TGCGCCAGCAGTGACAGGGCCGGGAATGAAAAACTGTTTTTT. Protein product: CASSDRAGNEKLFF.

The V gene is TRBV30, the J gene TRBJ2-5, with no clear D. Germline V lookup: CDR1 GTSNPN, CDR2 SVGIG (reference sequence). Between the trimmed V and J ends, which lost 0 bases and 5 bases, there was a span of 7 bases. CDR3 size: 12 residues. The CDR3 coding sequence is TGTGCCTGGAGTGTCATTATGGAGACCCAGTACTTC. Protein product: CAWSVIMETQYF.

The rearrangement joins TRBV11-3 to TRBJ2-7; tentatively, D is TRBD1 or TRBD2 (5 bases each). The V gene's germline CDR1 is SGHNT and CDR2 YENEEA. Trimming took off 6 bases at V and 5 bases at J, with 14 bases between the two ends. This CDR3 comprises 13 residues. CDR3 region: CASSTGTTNEQYF. The CDR3 DNA reads as TGTGCCAGCAGTACCGGGACCACCAACGAGCAGTACTTC.

This clone was recorded only once. This sequence joins TRBV6-6 and TRBJ1-3, with TRBD1 identical over 7 bases. The V gene's germline CDR1 is MNHNY and CDR2 SVGAGI (reference sequence). The CDR3 has 16 amino acids. The ends lost 2 bases at V and 0 bases at J; junction bases unmatched: 4. CDR3 DNA: TGTGCCAGCAGTTACCCCCAGGGGGACTCTGGAAACACCATATATTTT. It encodes CASSYPQGDSGNTIYF.

This clone was observed once. The chain couples TRBV9 to TRBJ1-4; D gene unclear. This CDR3 spans 15 amino acids. Trimming pared 2 bases from V and 7 bases from J, leaving 15 bases between. Per the germline V gene, CDR1 is SGDLS and CDR2 is YYNGEE. The CDR3 coding sequence is TGTGCCAGCAGCGTTGAAGGCTCGTGGGGTGAAAAACTGTTTTTT. Its protein is CASSVEGSWGEKLFF.

The chain links TRBV28 to TRBJ2-5; 7 positions agree with TRBD1. The better agreement between TRBJ2-7 and the DNA end casts doubt on the J call. The CDR3 is 17 amino acids. Looked up from germline, CDR1 is MDHEN and CDR2 is SYDVKM. The CDR3 DNA is TGTGCCAGCAGTTTAGTCCCCAGACAGGGTATCACCTACGAGCAGTACTTC. Its protein is CASSLVPRQGITYEQYF.

The chain employs TRBV7-2 and TRBJ1-1; D possibly corresponds to TRBD1 (5 bases). CDR3 length equals 12 residues. Germline loops: CDR1 SGHTA, CDR2 FQGNSA. V lost 6 bases to trimming and J lost 5 bases, with 10 bases between them. The CDR3 loop reads CASRGTGTEAFF. The CDR3 DNA sequence: TGTGCCAGCAGGGGGACGGGAACTGAAGCTTTCTTT.